This is a list of T cell receptor beta chains from one sample in a study of Graves' ophthalmopathy and Graves' hyperthyroidism. TCRdb ran MiXCR on the multiplex PCR reads and lists one entry per CDR3 protein. This table holds around 340,000 distinct CDR3 sequences, roughly 17% found once. Source material: peripheral blood. The receptors were gathered from an adult man with Graves' ophthalmopathy. Both conserved end residues are part of each CDR3. The D gene is left open where the match is weak. Where a row states a size, it is once, few, many or the class of an expanded clone; other rows omit it.

j_call: TRBJ2-5
v_call: TRBV6-1
clone_size: once
d_call: NA
cdr3_aa: CASRQKRGGETQYF
cdr3_nt: TGTGCCAGCAGACAGAAAAGGGGGGGAGAGACCCAGTACTTC

j_call: TRBJ2-7
v_call: TRBV4-3
clone_size: many
d_call: NA
cdr3_aa: CASSQVPGHEQYF
cdr3_nt: TGCGCCAGCAGCCAAGTTCCGGGCCACGAGCAGTACTTC

j_call: TRBJ2-7
v_call: TRBV29-1
clone_size: once
d_call: NA
cdr3_aa: CSVEPLPGEQYF
cdr3_nt: TGCAGCGTTGAACCCCTCCCGGGGGAGCAGTACTTC

j_call: TRBJ1-1
v_call: TRBV7-2
clone_size: many
d_call: NA
cdr3_aa: CASSFRGRARTEAFF
cdr3_nt: TGTGCCAGCAGCTTTCGGGGCAGAGCGAGGACTGAAGCTTTCTTT

j_call: TRBJ1-6
v_call: TRBV7-2
clone_size: many
d_call: NA
cdr3_aa: CASSLGDTNSPLHF
cdr3_nt: TGTGCCAGCAGCTTAGGGGACACTAATTCACCCCTCCACTTT

j_call: TRBJ1-2
v_call: TRBV11-2
clone_size: few
d_call: TRBD1
cdr3_aa: CASSLVEKTGYSYGYTF
cdr3_nt: TGTGCCAGCAGCTTAGTAGAAAAGACAGGGTACAGCTATGGCTACACCTTC

j_call: TRBJ2-2
v_call: TRBV6-1
clone_size: many
d_call: TRBD2
cdr3_aa: CASSELGGTTGELFF
cdr3_nt: TGTGCCAGCAGTGAATTGGGGGGGACCACGGGGGAGCTGTTTTTT

j_call: TRBJ1-2
v_call: TRBV12-3/TRBV12-4
clone_size: many
d_call: NA
cdr3_aa: CASSYGWQGGYGYTF
cdr3_nt: TGTGCCAGCAGTTACGGGTGGCAGGGAGGGTATGGCTACACCTTC

j_call: TRBJ2-5
v_call: TRBV30
clone_size: many
d_call: TRBD2
cdr3_aa: CAWSPGGETQYF
cdr3_nt: TGTGCCTGGAGTCCGGGAGGAGAGACCCAGTACTTC

j_call: TRBJ2-2
v_call: TRBV12-3/TRBV12-4
clone_size: NA
d_call: NA
cdr3_aa: CASSLGTDGELFF
cdr3_nt: TGTGCCAGCAGTTTAGGGACAGACGGGGAGCTGTTTTTT

j_call: TRBJ2-2
v_call: TRBV29-1
clone_size: many
d_call: NA
cdr3_aa: CSVESAAGGGRELFF
cdr3_nt: TGCAGCGTTGAATCGGCGGCAGGGGGGGGCCGGGAGCTGTTTTTT

j_call: TRBJ1-5
v_call: TRBV10-3
clone_size: many
d_call: TRBD1
cdr3_aa: CAISGQGENNQPQHF
cdr3_nt: TGTGCCATCAGTGGACAGGGTGAGAACAATCAGCCCCAGCATTTT

j_call: TRBJ2-7
v_call: TRBV6-1
clone_size: many
d_call: NA
cdr3_aa: CASSELVPYEQYF
cdr3_nt: TGTGCCAGCAGTGAGCTAGTACCCTACGAGCAGTACTTC

j_call: TRBJ2-7
v_call: TRBV11-1
clone_size: many
d_call: NA
cdr3_aa: CASSLGGQDLRGEQYF
cdr3_nt: TGTGCCAGCAGCTTAGGAGGTCAGGATCTACGAGGGGAGCAGTACTTC

j_call: TRBJ2-5
v_call: TRBV30
clone_size: many
d_call: NA
cdr3_aa: CAWSVGERETQYF
cdr3_nt: TGTGCCTGGAGTGTGGGGGAACGGGAGACCCAGTACTTC

j_call: TRBJ2-5
v_call: TRBV6-1
clone_size: many
d_call: NA
cdr3_aa: CASAAGQETQYF
cdr3_nt: TGTGCCAGCGCTGCCGGGCAGGAGACCCAGTACTTC

j_call: TRBJ2-7
v_call: TRBV6-2/TRBV6-3
clone_size: many
d_call: TRBD2
cdr3_aa: CASSSPRGSGKNEQYF
cdr3_nt: TGTGCCAGCAGTTCCCCCCGGGGTAGCGGGAAGAACGAGCAGTACTTC

j_call: TRBJ2-5
v_call: TRBV5-6
clone_size: many
d_call: NA
cdr3_aa: CASGVQGVGIKETQYF
cdr3_nt: TGTGCCAGCGGTGTACAAGGGGTCGGCATAAAAGAGACCCAGTACTTC

j_call: TRBJ2-2
v_call: TRBV5-1
clone_size: many
d_call: NA
cdr3_aa: CASSLAIQNTGELFF
cdr3_nt: TGCGCCAGCAGCTTGGCCATACAGAACACCGGGGAGCTGTTTTTT

j_call: TRBJ2-7
v_call: TRBV30
clone_size: NA
d_call: TRBD2
cdr3_aa: CALKRGLASEQYF
cdr3_nt: TGTGCCTTGAAAAGGGGACTAGCAAGCGAGCAGTACTTC

j_call: TRBJ2-7
v_call: TRBV11-2
clone_size: many
d_call: NA
cdr3_aa: CASSDPYEQYF
cdr3_nt: TGTGCCAGCAGCGACCCGTACGAGCAGTACTTC

j_call: TRBJ1-5
v_call: TRBV20-1
clone_size: many
d_call: TRBD1
cdr3_aa: CSAPGGDQPQHF
cdr3_nt: TGCAGTGCTCCAGGGGGGGATCAGCCCCAGCATTTT

j_call: TRBJ2-7
v_call: TRBV27
clone_size: NA
d_call: NA
cdr3_aa: CASSFRGDSSYEQSF
cdr3_nt: TGTGCCAGCAGTTTCCGAGGGGATAGCTCCTACGAGCAGTCCTTC

j_call: TRBJ2-7
v_call: TRBV29-1
clone_size: many
d_call: TRBD1
cdr3_aa: CSVEGGQDAPPYEQYF
cdr3_nt: TGCAGCGTTGAAGGGGGACAGGACGCCCCTCCTTACGAGCAGTACTTC

j_call: TRBJ1-1
v_call: TRBV14
clone_size: many
d_call: TRBD1
cdr3_aa: CASSQWGQGTEAFF
cdr3_nt: TGTGCCAGCAGCCAATGGGGACAGGGAACTGAAGCTTTCTTT

j_call: TRBJ2-7
v_call: TRBV29-1
clone_size: many
d_call: TRBD2
cdr3_aa: CSVVGGSYEQYF
cdr3_nt: TGCAGCGTTGTGGGGGGGTCCTACGAGCAGTACTTC

j_call: TRBJ2-5
v_call: TRBV12-3/TRBV12-4
clone_size: NA
d_call: NA
cdr3_aa: CASSFLMAETEETQYF
cdr3_nt: TGTGCCAGCAGTTTCTTGATGGCGGAGACGGAAGAGACCCAGTACTTC

j_call: TRBJ2-5
v_call: TRBV7-9
clone_size: many
d_call: TRBD2
cdr3_aa: CASSLKPGLAGRGRYF
cdr3_nt: TGTGCCAGCAGCCTGAAACCGGGACTAGCGGGGCGAGGGAGGTACTTC

j_call: TRBJ2-4
v_call: TRBV11-2
clone_size: many
d_call: NA
cdr3_aa: CASSLTPRRDIQYF
cdr3_nt: TGTGCCAGCAGCTTAACTCCCCGTAGGGACATTCAGTACTTC

j_call: TRBJ2-7
v_call: TRBV7-9
clone_size: NA
d_call: TRBD1
cdr3_aa: CASSRDRATHEQYF
cdr3_nt: TGTGCCAGCAGCCGGGACAGGGCGACCCACGAGCAGTACTTC

j_call: TRBJ2-5
v_call: TRBV6-1
clone_size: many
d_call: NA
cdr3_aa: CASRTQGGVETQYF
cdr3_nt: TGTGCCAGCAGGACACAGGGGGGGGTGGAGACCCAGTACTTC

j_call: TRBJ2-7
v_call: TRBV29-1
clone_size: few
d_call: NA
cdr3_aa: CSVTGAQAYEQYF
cdr3_nt: TGCAGCGTCACAGGAGCTCAAGCCTACGAGCAGTACTTC

j_call: TRBJ2-7
v_call: TRBV30
clone_size: many
d_call: NA
cdr3_aa: CAWSERSPYEQYF
cdr3_nt: TGTGCCTGGAGTGAGCGGTCGCCCTACGAGCAGTACTTC

j_call: TRBJ2-5
v_call: TRBV20-1
clone_size: NA
d_call: TRBD1
cdr3_aa: CSARETGAETQYF
cdr3_nt: TGCAGTGCTAGAGAAACAGGGGCAGAGACCCAGTACTTC

j_call: TRBJ1-1
v_call: TRBV7-8
clone_size: many
d_call: TRBD1
cdr3_aa: CASSKQGENTEAFF
cdr3_nt: TGTGCCAGCAGCAAACAGGGGGAGAACACTGAAGCTTTCTTT

j_call: TRBJ1-2
v_call: TRBV6-2/TRBV6-3
clone_size: many
d_call: TRBD1
cdr3_aa: CASSPRKGAGNYGYTF
cdr3_nt: TGTGCCAGCAGTCCCCGAAAGGGGGCCGGTAACTATGGCTACACCTTC

j_call: TRBJ1-6
v_call: TRBV28
clone_size: many
d_call: NA
cdr3_aa: CASSQDNSPLHF
cdr3_nt: TGTGCCAGCAGCCAGGATAATTCACCCCTCCACTTT

j_call: TRBJ1-2
v_call: TRBV3-1
clone_size: NA
d_call: NA
cdr3_aa: CASSQDLGSVGYTF
cdr3_nt: TGTGCCAGCAGCCAAGACCTTGGCAGCGTAGGCTACACCTTC

j_call: TRBJ2-7
v_call: TRBV12-3/TRBV12-4
clone_size: many
d_call: NA
cdr3_aa: CASSPHDRTYEQYF
cdr3_nt: TGTGCCAGCAGTCCGCATGACAGAACCTACGAGCAGTACTTC

j_call: TRBJ2-2
v_call: TRBV2
clone_size: many
d_call: NA
cdr3_aa: CASSDPHANTGELFF
cdr3_nt: TGTGCCAGCAGTGACCCTCACGCAAACACCGGGGAGCTGTTTTTT

j_call: TRBJ1-1
v_call: TRBV12-3/TRBV12-4
clone_size: NA
d_call: NA
cdr3_aa: CASRGTNTEAFF
cdr3_nt: TGTGCCAGCAGGGGGACGAACACTGAAGCTTTCTTT

j_call: TRBJ2-5
v_call: TRBV20-1
clone_size: many
d_call: NA
cdr3_aa: CSATNPHLGDRGQETQYF
cdr3_nt: TGCAGTGCCACTAACCCCCATTTAGGGGATCGAGGACAAGAGACCCAGTACTTC

j_call: TRBJ1-2
v_call: TRBV6-1
clone_size: NA
d_call: TRBD1
cdr3_aa: CASWTGDNYGYTF
cdr3_nt: TGTGCCAGCTGGACAGGAGACAACTATGGCTACACCTTC

j_call: TRBJ2-5
v_call: TRBV7-2
clone_size: many
d_call: NA
cdr3_aa: CASSLPSAETQYF
cdr3_nt: TGTGCCAGCAGCCTCCCTAGCGCCGAGACCCAGTACTTC

j_call: TRBJ2-2
v_call: TRBV7-2
clone_size: many
d_call: NA
cdr3_aa: CASRQGQNTGELFF
cdr3_nt: TGTGCCAGCAGGCAGGGACAGAACACCGGGGAGCTGTTTTTT

j_call: TRBJ1-1
v_call: TRBV20-1
clone_size: many
d_call: NA
cdr3_aa: CSAKKDPWGTEAFF
cdr3_nt: TGCAGTGCTAAGAAAGACCCGTGGGGCACTGAAGCTTTCTTT

j_call: TRBJ2-7
v_call: TRBV9
clone_size: many
d_call: NA
cdr3_aa: CASSVAGGSSYEQYF
cdr3_nt: TGTGCCAGCAGCGTAGCAGGGGGGAGCTCCTACGAGCAGTACTTC

j_call: TRBJ2-1
v_call: TRBV20-1
clone_size: few
d_call: TRBD2
cdr3_aa: CSGGASGTVSYNEQFF
cdr3_nt: TGCAGTGGGGGGGCTAGCGGGACGGTCTCCTACAATGAGCAGTTCTTC

j_call: TRBJ1-1
v_call: TRBV2
clone_size: many
d_call: NA
cdr3_aa: CASTKQRATNTEAFF
cdr3_nt: TGTGCCAGCACTAAACAAAGGGCCACGAACACTGAAGCTTTCTTT

j_call: TRBJ1-1
v_call: TRBV29-1
clone_size: many
d_call: NA
cdr3_aa: CSVEQATNTEAFF
cdr3_nt: TGCAGCGTTGAACAGGCAACGAACACTGAAGCTTTCTTT

j_call: TRBJ2-7
v_call: TRBV7-3
clone_size: many
d_call: TRBD1
cdr3_aa: CASSLLPGGGEQYF
cdr3_nt: TGTGCCAGCAGCTTATTACCAGGGGGCGGGGAGCAGTACTTC

j_call: TRBJ1-2
v_call: TRBV6-5
clone_size: many
d_call: NA
cdr3_aa: CASSFQGAYGYTF
cdr3_nt: TGTGCCAGCAGTTTCCAGGGAGCCTATGGCTACACCTTC

j_call: TRBJ1-2
v_call: TRBV20-1
clone_size: many
d_call: NA
cdr3_aa: CSARDPETDSNYGYTF
cdr3_nt: TGCAGTGCTAGAGATCCAGAGACAGACTCTAACTATGGCTACACCTTC

j_call: TRBJ2-2
v_call: TRBV9
clone_size: many
d_call: NA
cdr3_aa: CASSVQGNTGELFF
cdr3_nt: TGTGCCAGCAGCGTACAGGGTAACACCGGGGAGCTGTTTTTT

j_call: TRBJ2-5
v_call: TRBV5-4
clone_size: many
d_call: TRBD2
cdr3_aa: CASSLVSGAETQYF
cdr3_nt: TGTGCCAGCAGCTTGGTTAGCGGGGCAGAGACCCAGTACTTC

j_call: TRBJ2-5
v_call: TRBV7-2
clone_size: many
d_call: NA
cdr3_aa: CASSLIGSQETQYF
cdr3_nt: TGTGCCAGCAGCTTAATTGGCAGTCAAGAGACCCAGTACTTC

j_call: TRBJ1-2
v_call: TRBV9
clone_size: few
d_call: NA
cdr3_aa: CASTPPNNYGYTF
cdr3_nt: TGTGCCAGCACCCCGCCGAATAACTATGGCTACACCTTC

j_call: TRBJ2-5
v_call: TRBV27
clone_size: many
d_call: NA
cdr3_aa: CASSWGGARETQYF
cdr3_nt: TGTGCCAGCAGCTGGGGGGGGGCGAGAGAGACCCAGTACTTC

j_call: TRBJ1-2
v_call: TRBV28
clone_size: many
d_call: TRBD1
cdr3_aa: CASSVYDRGLSGYTF
cdr3_nt: TGTGCCAGCAGTGTATACGACAGGGGGTTAAGCGGCTACACCTTC

j_call: TRBJ1-1
v_call: TRBV20-1
clone_size: NA
d_call: TRBD1
cdr3_aa: CSARRDRANTEAFF
cdr3_nt: TGCAGTGCTAGAAGAGACAGGGCGAACACTGAAGCTTTCTTT